Sequencing of this TCR beta chain was carried out in a study of spatial heterogeneity in lung cancer. Broader study findings: Sequencing reached an estimated coverage of tumor T cells that was only around 7% for alpha chains and approximately 12% for beta chains. Expanded alpha and beta TCR counts within tumors tracked tumor mutation counts.

Each molecule of TCR cDNA was tagged with one unique molecular identifier. TCRdb redid the calling of the 5' RACE reads with MiXCR, one entry per CDR3 protein. The sample has some 10,000 distinct CDR3 sequences, 5% to 6.5% seen once. Ten or more counts support this clonotype. What it recognizes is unknown. Germline loops: CDR1 DFQATT, CDR2 SNEGSKA (reference sequence). This CDR3 spans 14 amino acids. The ends were cut back, 3 bases at V and 2 bases at J, with 13 bases in the middle. Time point specified: sample taken at primary tumor resection. Whole RNA came from tumor, nontumor lung or frozen PBMC and was sequenced without being sorted.

The source was lung tumor tissue, collected at surgery. This chain links TRBV20-1 with TRBJ1-1; no clear D. The sequence was obtained from a male donor with early-stage non-small cell lung cancer. The CDR3 sequence: CSARYGIPNTEAFF. In DNA form, the CDR3 reads TGCAGTGCTAGGTACGGGATACCTAACACTGAAGCTTTCTTT.